The following is a TCR beta chain sequence with its context. Its antigen is unidentified. The V end lost 5 bases, the J end lost 2 bases, and 14 bases lay between the germline ends. Germline loops: CDR1 MNHEY, CDR2 SVGEGT. The CDR3 runs to 15 residues. The sample originates from a study of T-cell reconstitution after alpha-beta-depleted transplantation in children. Study-level findings and limits: Two months or so post-transplant, alpha-beta T cells reportedly derived from several hundred expanded graft clones.

The library targeted TCRbeta and was prepared with unique molecular identifiers. Via MiXCR, TCRdb re-called the PCR reads, giving one row per CDR3 protein. The data show about 980,000 distinct CDR3 sequences, 25% to 35% seen once. The V gene is TRBV6-2 or TRBV6-3, the J gene TRBJ2-3; D unclear. The source of this sequence is a boy in the first two years of life who had a stem cell transplant for SCID, so the T cells may come from the graft donor. The input for sequencing was PBMCs, mostly from graft donor cells, taken 360 days after TCRalphabeta/CD19-depleted stem cell transplant. CDR3 nucleotides: TGTGCCAGCAGTCCACCCCGGACCTACACAGATACGCAGTATTTT. Its protein is CASSPPRTYTDTQYF.